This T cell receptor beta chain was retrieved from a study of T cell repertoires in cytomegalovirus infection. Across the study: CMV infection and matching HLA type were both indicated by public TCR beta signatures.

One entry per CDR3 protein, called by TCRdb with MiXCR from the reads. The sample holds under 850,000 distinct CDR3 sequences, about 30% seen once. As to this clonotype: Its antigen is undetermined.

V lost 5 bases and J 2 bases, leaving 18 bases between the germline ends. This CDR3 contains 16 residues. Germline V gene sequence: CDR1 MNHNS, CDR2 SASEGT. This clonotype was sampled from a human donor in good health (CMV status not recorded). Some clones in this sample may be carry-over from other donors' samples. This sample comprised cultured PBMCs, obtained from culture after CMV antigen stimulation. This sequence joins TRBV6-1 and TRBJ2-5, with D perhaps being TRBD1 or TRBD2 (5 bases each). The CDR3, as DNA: TGTGCCAGCAGTAATTGGGACGGATCTGGGCAAGAGACCCAGTACTTC. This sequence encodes CASSNWDGSGQETQYF.